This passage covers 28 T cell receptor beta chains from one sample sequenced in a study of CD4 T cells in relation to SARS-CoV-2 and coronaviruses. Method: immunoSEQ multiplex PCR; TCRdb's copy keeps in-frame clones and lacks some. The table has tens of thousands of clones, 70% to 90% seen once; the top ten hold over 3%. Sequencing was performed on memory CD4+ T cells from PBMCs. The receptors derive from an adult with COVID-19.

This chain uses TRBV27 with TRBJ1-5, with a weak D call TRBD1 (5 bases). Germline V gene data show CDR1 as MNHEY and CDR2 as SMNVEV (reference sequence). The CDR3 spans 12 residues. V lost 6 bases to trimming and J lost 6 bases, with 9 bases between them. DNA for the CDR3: TGTGCCAGCAGCGGGGCCGGTCAGCCCCAGCATTTT. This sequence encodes CASSGAGQPQHF.

In nucleotides, the CDR3 is TGTGCCACCAGCAGCCATAGCGGGCTTTCCTACAATGAGCAGTTCTTC. Translated: CATSSHSGLSYNEQFF. The chain recombines TRBV15 with TRBJ2-1; 7 bases agree with TRBD2. There are 16 residues in the CDR3. Germline CDR1 is LNHNV and CDR2 is YYDKDF (reference sequence). V gave up 3 bases and J gave up 1 base; unmatched junction bases: 6.

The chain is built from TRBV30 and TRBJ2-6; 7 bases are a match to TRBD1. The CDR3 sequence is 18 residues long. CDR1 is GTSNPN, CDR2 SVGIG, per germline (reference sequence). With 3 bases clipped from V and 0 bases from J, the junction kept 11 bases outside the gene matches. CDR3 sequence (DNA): TGTGCCTGGAGAAGACAGGGAAGCCCCCTCTCTGGGGCCAACGTCCTGACTTTC. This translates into CAWRRQGSPLSGANVLTF.

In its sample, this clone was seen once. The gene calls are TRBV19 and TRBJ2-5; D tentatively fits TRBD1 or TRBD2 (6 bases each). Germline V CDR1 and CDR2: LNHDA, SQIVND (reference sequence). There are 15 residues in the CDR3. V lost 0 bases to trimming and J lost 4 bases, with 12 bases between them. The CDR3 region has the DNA TGTGCCAGTAGTATAGATGGGGGGCAGGGAGAGACCCAGTACTTC. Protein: CASSIDGGQGETQYF.

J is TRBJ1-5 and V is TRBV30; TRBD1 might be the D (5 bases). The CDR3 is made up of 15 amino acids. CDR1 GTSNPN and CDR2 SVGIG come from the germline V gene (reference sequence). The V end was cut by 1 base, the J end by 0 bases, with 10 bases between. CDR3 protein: CAWSAGRHSNQPQHF. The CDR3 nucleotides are TGTGCCTGGAGTGCAGGGAGACATAGCAATCAGCCCCAGCATTTT. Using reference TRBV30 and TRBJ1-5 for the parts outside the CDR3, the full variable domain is SQTIHQWPATLVQPVGSPLSLECTVEGTSNPNLYWYRQAAGRGLQLLFYSVGIGQISSEVPQNLSASRPQDRQFILSSKKLLLSDSGFYLCAWSAGRHSNQPQHFGDGTRLSIL.

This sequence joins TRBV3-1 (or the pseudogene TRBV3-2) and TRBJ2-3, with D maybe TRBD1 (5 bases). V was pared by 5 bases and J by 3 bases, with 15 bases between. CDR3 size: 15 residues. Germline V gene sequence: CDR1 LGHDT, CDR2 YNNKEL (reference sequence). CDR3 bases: TGTGCCAGCAGCAAAATAGGGGCCCGGACAGATACGCAGTATTTT. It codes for CASSKIGARTDTQYF.

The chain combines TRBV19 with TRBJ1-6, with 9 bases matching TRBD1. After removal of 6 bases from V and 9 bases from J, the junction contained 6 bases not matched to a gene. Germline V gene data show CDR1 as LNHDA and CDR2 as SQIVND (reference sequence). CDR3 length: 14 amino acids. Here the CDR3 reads CASRRDRAPSPLHF. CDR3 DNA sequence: TGTGCCAGTAGGCGGGACAGGGCACCTTCACCCCTCCACTTT.

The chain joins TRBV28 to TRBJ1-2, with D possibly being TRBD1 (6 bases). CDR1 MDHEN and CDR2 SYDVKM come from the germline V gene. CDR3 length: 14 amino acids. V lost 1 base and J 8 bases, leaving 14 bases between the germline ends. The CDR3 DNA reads TGTGCCAGCAGTTTATCGGTAGGGGGAGGCGGCTACACCTTC. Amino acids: CASSLSVGGGGYTF.

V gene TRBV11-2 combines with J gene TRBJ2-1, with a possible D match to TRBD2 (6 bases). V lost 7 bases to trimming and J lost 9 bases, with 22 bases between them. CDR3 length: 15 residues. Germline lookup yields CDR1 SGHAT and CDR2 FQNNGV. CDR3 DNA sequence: TGTGCCAGCAACTCGGAGACTAGGTCCCAATCTGAGCAGTTCTTC. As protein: CASNSETRSQSEQFF.

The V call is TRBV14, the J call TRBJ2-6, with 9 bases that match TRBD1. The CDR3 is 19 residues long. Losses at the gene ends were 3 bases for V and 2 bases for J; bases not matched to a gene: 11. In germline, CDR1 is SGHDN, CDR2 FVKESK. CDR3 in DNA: TGTGCCAGCAGCCACTTCGCCGGGACAGGGTTGGCTGGGGCCAACGTCCTGACTTTC. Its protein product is CASSHFAGTGLAGANVLTF.

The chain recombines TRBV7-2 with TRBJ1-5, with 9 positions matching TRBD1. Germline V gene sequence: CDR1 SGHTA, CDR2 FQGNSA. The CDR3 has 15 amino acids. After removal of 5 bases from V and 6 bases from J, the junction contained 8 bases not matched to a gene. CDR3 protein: CASSQQQGAAQPQHF. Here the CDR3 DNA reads TGTGCCAGCAGCCAACAACAGGGGGCGGCTCAGCCCCAGCATTTT. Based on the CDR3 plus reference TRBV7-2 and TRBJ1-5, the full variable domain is GAGVSQSPSNKVTEKGKDVELRCDPISGHTALYWYRQSLGQGLEFLIYFQGNSAPDKSGLPSDRFSAERTGGSVSTLTIQRTQQEDSAVYLCASSQQQGAAQPQHFGDGTRLSIL.

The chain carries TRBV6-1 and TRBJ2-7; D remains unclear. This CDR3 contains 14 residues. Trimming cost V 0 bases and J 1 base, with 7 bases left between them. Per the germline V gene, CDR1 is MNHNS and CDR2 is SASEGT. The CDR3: CASSEAWVSYEQYF. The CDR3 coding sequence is TGTGCCAGCAGTGAAGCCTGGGTATCCTACGAGCAGTACTTC.

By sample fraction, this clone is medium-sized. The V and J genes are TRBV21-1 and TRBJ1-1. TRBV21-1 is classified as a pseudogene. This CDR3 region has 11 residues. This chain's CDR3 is CASRTGGEAFF. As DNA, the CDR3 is TGTGCCAGCAGGACGGGGGGTGAAGCTTTCTTT.

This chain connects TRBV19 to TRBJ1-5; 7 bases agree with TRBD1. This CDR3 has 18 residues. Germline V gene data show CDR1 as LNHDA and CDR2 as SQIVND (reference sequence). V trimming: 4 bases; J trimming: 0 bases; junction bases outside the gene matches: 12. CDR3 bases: TGTGCCAGTAGTAGTCGACAGGGTAGGGTTGTTAGCAATCAGCCCCAGCATTTT. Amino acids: CASSSRQGRVVSNQPQHF.

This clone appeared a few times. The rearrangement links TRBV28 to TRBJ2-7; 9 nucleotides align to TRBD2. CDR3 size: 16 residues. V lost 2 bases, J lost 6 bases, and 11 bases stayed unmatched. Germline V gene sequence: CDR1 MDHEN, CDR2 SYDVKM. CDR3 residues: CASSLGGPGLASEQYF. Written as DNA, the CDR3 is TGTGCCAGCAGTTTAGGGGGTCCGGGACTAGCTTCCGAGCAGTACTTC. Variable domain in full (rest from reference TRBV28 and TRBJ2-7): DVKVTQSSRYLVKRTGEKVFLECVQDMDHENMFWYRQDPGLGLRLIYFSYDVKMKEKGDIPEGYSVSREKKERFSLILESASTNQTSMYLCASSLGGPGLASEQYFGPGTRLTVT.

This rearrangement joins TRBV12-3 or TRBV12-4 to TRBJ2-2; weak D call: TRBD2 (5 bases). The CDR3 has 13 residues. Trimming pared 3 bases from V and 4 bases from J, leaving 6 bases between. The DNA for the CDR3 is TGTGCCAGCAGTTTCGGACTCACCGGGGAGCTGTTTTTT. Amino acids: CASSFGLTGELFF.

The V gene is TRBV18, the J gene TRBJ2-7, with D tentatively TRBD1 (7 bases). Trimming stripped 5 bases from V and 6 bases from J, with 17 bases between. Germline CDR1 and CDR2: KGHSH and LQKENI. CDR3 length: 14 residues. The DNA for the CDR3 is TGTGCCAGCTCATCGTCTCAGGGGGGCCGCGAGCAGTACTTC. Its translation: CASSSSQGGREQYF.

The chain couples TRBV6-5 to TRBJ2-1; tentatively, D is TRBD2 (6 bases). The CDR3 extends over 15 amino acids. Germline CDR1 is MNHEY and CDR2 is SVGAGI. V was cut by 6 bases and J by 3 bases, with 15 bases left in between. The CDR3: CASRLGGDRYNEQFF. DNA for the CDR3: TGTGCCAGCAGATTGGGAGGCGACCGCTACAATGAGCAGTTCTTC.

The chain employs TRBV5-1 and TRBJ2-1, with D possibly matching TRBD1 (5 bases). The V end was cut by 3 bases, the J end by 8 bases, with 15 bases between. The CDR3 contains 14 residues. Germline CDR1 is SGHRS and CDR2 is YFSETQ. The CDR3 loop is CASSYSDRLYEQFF. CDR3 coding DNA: TGCGCCAGCAGCTACAGTGACAGACTTTATGAGCAGTTCTTC.

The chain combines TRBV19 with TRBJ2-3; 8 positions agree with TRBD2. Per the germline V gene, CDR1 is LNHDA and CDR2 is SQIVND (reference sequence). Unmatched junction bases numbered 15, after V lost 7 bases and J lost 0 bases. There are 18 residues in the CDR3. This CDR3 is CASTPRGKRERSTDTQYF. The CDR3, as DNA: TGTGCCAGTACGCCTAGGGGAAAGCGGGAGAGAAGCACAGATACGCAGTATTTT.

The DNA of the CDR3 is TGTGCCTCGGGACAGGGGTATAGCAATCAGCCCCAGCATTTT. Translating it yields CASGQGYSNQPQHF. The gene calls are TRBV30 and TRBJ1-5; 10 positions agree with TRBD1. The V gene end was trimmed by 7 bases and the J gene end by 0 bases; junction bases not matched to a gene: 3. CDR1 GTSNPN and CDR2 SVGIG come from the germline V gene (reference sequence). The CDR3 is 14 residues long. Combining the CDR3 with reference TRBV30 and TRBJ1-5 gives the whole variable domain SQTIHQWPATLVQPVGSPLSLECTVEGTSNPNLYWYRQAAGRGLQLLFYSVGIGQISSEVPQNLSASRPQDRQFILSSKKLLLSDSGFYLCASGQGYSNQPQHFGDGTRLSIL.

CDR3 DNA sequence: TGTGCCAGCAGCTTAGTACTAGCGGGAGGGCCAGTGGAGGAGACCCAGTACTTC. Its protein product is CASSLVLAGGPVEETQYF. V gene TRBV7-2 combines with J gene TRBJ2-5; 13 nucleotides line up with TRBD2. This CDR3 contains 18 residues. CDR1 and CDR2 from the germline V gene are SGHTA and FQGNSA. The J segment lost 5 bases and the V segment lost 1 base, leaving 10 bases of the junction unmatched.

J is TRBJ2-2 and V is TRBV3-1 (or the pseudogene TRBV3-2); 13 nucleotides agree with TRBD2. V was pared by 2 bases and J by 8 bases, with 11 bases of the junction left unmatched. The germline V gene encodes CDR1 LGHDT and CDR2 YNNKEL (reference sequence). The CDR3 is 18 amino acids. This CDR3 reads CASSQQSLAGGPGGELFF. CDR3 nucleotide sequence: TGTGCCAGCAGCCAACAATCACTAGCGGGAGGGCCGGGAGGGGAGCTGTTTTTT.

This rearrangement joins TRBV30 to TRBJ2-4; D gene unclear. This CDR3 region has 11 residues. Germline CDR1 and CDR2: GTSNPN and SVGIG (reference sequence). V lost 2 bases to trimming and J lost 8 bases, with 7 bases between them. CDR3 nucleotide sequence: TGTGCCTGGAGTACCCGGGACATTCAGTACTTC. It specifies CAWSTRDIQYF.

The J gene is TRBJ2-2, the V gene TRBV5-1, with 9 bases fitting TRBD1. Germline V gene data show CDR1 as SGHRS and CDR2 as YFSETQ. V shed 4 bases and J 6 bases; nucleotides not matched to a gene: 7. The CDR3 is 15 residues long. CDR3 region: CASSPGTGRAGELFF. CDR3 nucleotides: TGCGCCAGCAGCCCCGGGACAGGGAGAGCCGGGGAGCTGTTTTTT.

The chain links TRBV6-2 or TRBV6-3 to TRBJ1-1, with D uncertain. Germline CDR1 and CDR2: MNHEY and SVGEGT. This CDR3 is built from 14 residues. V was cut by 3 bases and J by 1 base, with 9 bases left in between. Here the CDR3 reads CASSYPAENTEAFF. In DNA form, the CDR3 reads TGTGCCAGCAGTTATCCGGCAGAGAACACTGAAGCTTTCTTT.

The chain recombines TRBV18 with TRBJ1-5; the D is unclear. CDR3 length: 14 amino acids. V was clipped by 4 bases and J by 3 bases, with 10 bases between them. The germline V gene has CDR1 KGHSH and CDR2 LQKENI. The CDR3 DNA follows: TGTGCCAGCTCACGCGCCCCCGACAATCAGCCCCAGCATTTT. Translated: CASSRAPDNQPQHF.

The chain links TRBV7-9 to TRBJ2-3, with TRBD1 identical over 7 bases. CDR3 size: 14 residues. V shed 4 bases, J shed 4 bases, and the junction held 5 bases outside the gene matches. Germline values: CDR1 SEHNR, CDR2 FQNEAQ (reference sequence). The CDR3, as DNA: TGTGCCAGCAGCTACAGACAGGGTTCAGATACGCAGTATTTT. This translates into CASSYRQGSDTQYF.